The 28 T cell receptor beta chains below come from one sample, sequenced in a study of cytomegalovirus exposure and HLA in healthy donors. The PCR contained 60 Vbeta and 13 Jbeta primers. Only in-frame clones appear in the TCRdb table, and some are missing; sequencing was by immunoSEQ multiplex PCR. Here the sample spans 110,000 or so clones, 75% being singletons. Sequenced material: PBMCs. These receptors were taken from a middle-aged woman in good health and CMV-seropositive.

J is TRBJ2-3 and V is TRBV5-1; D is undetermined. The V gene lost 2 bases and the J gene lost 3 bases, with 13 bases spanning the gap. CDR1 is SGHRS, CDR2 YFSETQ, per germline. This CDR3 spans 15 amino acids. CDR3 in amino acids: CASSFTGFGTDTQYF. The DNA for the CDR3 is TGCGCCAGCAGCTTTACCGGGTTTGGTACAGATACGCAGTATTTT.

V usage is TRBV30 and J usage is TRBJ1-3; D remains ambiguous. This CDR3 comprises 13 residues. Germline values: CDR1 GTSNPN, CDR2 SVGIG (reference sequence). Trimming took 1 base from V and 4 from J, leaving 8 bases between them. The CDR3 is CAWSAGNGNTIYF. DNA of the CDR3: TGTGCCTGGAGTGCGGGTAACGGAAACACCATATATTTT.

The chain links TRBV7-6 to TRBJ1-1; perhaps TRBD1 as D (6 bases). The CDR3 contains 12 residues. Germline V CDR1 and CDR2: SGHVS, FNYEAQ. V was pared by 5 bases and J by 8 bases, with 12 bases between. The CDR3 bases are TGTGCCAGCAGCCAAGTGGGACAAGAAGCTTTCTTT. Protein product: CASSQVGQEAFF. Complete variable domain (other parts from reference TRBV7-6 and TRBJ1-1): GAGVSQSPRYKVTKRGQDVALRCDPISGHVSLYWYRQALGQGPEFLTYFNYEAQQDKSGLPNDRFSAERPEGSISTLTIQRTEQRDSAMYRCASSQVGQEAFFGQGTRLTVV.

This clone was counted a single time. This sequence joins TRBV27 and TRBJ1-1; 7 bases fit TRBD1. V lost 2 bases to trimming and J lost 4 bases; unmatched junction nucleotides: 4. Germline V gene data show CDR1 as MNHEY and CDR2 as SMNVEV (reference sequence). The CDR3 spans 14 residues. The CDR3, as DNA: TGTGCCAGCAGTTTACGACAGGGCGGCACTGAAGCTTTCTTT. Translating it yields CASSLRQGGTEAFF.

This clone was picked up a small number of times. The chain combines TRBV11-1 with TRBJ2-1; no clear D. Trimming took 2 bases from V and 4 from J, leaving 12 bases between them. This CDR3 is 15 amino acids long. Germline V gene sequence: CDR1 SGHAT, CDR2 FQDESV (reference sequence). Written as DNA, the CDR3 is TGTGCCAGCAGCTTAAGCGACGGAGCGTACAATGAGCAGTTCTTC. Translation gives CASSLSDGAYNEQFF.

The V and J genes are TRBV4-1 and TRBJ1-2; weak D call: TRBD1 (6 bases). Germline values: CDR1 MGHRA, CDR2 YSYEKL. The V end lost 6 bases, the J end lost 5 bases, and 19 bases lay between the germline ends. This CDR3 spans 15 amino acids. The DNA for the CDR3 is TGCGCCAGCAGTACCGCAGGGACATCTTCGTATGGCTACACCTTC. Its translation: CASSTAGTSSYGYTF.

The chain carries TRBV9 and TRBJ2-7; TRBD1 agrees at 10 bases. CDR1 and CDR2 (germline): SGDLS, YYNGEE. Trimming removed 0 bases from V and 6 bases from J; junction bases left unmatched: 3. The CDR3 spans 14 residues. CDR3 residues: CASSVGTGGGEQYF. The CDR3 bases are TGTGCCAGCAGCGTAGGGACAGGGGGTGGCGAGCAGTACTTC.

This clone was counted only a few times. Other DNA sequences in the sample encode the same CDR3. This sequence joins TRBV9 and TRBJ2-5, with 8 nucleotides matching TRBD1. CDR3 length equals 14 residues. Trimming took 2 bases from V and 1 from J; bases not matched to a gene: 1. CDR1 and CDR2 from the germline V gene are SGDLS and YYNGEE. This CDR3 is CASSVGTGQETQYF. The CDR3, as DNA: TGTGCCAGCAGCGTTGGGACAGGCCAAGAGACCCAGTACTTC.

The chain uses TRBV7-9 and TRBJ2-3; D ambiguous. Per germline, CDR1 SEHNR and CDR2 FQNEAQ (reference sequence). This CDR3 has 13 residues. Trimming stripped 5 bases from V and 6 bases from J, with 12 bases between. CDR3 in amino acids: CASSPVLEDTQYF. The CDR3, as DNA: TGTGCCAGCAGCCCTGTACTCGAGGATACGCAGTATTTT.

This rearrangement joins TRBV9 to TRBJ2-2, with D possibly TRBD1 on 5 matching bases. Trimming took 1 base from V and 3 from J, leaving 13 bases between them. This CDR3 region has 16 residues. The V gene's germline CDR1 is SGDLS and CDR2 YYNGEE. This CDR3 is CASSVYQGIHTGELFF. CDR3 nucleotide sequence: TGTGCCAGCAGCGTATACCAGGGAATTCACACCGGGGAGCTGTTTTTT.

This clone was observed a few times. Here the CDR3 reads CASSQDPTGLAYEQYF. The CDR3 DNA reads TGCGCCAGCAGCCAAGATCCGACTGGTTTGGCGTACGAGCAGTACTTC. The chain employs TRBV4-3 and TRBJ2-7; D unclear. Germline values: CDR1 LGHNA, CDR2 YSLEER. The CDR3 has 16 residues. V was trimmed by 0 bases and J by 4 bases, leaving 16 bases between them.

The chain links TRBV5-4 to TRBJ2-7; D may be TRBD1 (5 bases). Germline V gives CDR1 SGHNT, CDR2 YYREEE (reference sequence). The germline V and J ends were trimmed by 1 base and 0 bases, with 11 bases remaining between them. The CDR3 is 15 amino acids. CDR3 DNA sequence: TGTGCCAGCAGCTTGTTACCCGACAGCTCCTACGAGCAGTACTTC. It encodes CASSLLPDSSYEQYF.

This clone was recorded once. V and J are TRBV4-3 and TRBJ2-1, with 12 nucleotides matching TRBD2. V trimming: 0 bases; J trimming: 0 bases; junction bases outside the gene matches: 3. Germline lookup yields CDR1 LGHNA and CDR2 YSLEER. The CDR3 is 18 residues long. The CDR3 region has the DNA TGCGCCAGCAGCCAAGAAACTAGCGGGGGGAGCTCCTACAATGAGCAGTTCTTC. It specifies CASSQETSGGSSYNEQFF.

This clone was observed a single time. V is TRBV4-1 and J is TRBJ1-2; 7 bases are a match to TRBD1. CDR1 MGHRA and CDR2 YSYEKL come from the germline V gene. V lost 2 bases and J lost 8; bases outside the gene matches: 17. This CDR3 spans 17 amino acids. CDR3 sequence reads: CASSQLTIRRGLGGYTF. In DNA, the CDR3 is TGCGCCAGCAGCCAATTGACGATTAGGAGGGGGCTTGGCGGCTACACCTTC.

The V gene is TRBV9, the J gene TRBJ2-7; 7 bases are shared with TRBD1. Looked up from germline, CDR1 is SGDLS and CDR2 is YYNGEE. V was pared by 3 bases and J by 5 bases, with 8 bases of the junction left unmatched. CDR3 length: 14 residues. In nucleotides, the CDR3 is TGTGCCAGCAGCGACACAGGGGTTCGCAACGAGCAGTACTTC. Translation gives CASSDTGVRNEQYF.

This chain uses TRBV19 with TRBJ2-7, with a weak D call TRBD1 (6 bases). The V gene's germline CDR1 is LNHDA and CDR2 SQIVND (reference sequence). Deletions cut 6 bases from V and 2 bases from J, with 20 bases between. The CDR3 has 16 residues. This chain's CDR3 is CASSNQRTTGAYEQYF. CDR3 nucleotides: TGTGCCAGTAGCAACCAGAGAACGACAGGCGCCTACGAGCAGTACTTC.

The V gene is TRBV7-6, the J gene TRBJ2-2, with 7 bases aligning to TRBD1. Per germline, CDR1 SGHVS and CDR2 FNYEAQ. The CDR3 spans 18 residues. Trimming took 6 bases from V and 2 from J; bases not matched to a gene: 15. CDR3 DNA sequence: TGTGCCAGCAGTTATGACCCTACGGGACAGCTAAACACCGGGGAGCTGTTTTTT. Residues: CASSYDPTGQLNTGELFF.

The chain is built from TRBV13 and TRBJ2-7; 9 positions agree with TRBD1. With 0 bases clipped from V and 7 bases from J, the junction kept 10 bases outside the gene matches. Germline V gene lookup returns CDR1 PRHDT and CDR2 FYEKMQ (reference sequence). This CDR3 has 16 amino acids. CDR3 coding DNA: TGTGCCAGCAGCTTAGGGGGCGGGGACAGGGTGAAAGAGCAGTACTTC. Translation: CASSLGGGDRVKEQYF.

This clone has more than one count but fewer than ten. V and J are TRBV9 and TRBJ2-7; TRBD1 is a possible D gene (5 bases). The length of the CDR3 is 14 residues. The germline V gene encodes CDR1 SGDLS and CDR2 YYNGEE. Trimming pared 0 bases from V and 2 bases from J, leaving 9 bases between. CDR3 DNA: TGTGCCAGCAGCGTAGGACAGATCCCCTACGAGCAGTACTTC. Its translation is CASSVGQIPYEQYF.

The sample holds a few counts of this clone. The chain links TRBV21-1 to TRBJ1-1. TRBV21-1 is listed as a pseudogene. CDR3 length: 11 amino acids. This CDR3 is CASSVNTEAFF. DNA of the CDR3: TGTGCCAGCAGCGTAAACACTGAAGCTTTCTTT.

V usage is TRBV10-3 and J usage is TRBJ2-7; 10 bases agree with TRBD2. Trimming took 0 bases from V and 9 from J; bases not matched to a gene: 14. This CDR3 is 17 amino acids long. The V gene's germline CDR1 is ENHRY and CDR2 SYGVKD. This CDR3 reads CAISESNRGLAGAGQYF. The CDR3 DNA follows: TGTGCCATCAGTGAGTCAAATCGCGGTCTAGCGGGAGCCGGGCAGTACTTC.

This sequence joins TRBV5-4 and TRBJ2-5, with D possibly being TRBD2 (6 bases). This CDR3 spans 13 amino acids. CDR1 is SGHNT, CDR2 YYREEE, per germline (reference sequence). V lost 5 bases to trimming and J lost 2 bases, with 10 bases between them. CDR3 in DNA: TGTGCCAGCAGGGAGGGGACGCAAGAGACCCAGTACTTC. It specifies CASREGTQETQYF.

The CDR3 spells CASQGLEGTQYF. CDR3 sequence (DNA): TGTGCCTCACAGGGCCTCGAGGGGACCCAGTACTTC. J is TRBJ2-5 and V is TRBV30, with D possibly matching TRBD1 (6 bases). Per the germline V gene, CDR1 is GTSNPN and CDR2 is SVGIG (reference sequence). This CDR3 has 12 residues. V lost 7 bases to trimming and J lost 7 bases, with 16 bases between them. Together with reference TRBV30 and TRBJ2-5, the CDR3 gives the full variable domain: SQTIHQWPATLVQPVGSPLSLECTVEGTSNPNLYWYRQAAGRGLQLLFYSVGIGQISSEVPQNLSASRPQDRQFILSSKKLLLSDSGFYLCASQGLEGTQYFGPGTRLLVL.

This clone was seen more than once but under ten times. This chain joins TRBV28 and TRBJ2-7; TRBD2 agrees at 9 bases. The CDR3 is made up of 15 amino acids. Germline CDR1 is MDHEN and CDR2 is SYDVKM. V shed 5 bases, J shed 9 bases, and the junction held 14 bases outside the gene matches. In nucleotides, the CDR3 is TGTGCCAGCAGTCTGCCTAGCGGGAACGACTTATTGCAGTACTTC. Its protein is CASSLPSGNDLLQYF.

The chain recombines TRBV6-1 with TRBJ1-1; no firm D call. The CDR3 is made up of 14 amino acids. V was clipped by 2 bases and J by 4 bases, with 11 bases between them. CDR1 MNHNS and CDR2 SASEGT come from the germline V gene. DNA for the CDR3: TGTGCCAGCAGTGAAAGGTTGACACTCACTGAAGCTTTCTTT. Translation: CASSERLTLTEAFF.

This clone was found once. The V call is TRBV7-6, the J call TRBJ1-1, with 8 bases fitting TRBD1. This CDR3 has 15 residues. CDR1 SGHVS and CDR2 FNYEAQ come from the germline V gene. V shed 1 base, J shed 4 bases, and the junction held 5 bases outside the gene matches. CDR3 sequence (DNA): TGTGCCAGCAGCTTAGTTTCCAGGGGGCCCACTGAAGCTTTCTTT. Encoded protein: CASSLVSRGPTEAFF.

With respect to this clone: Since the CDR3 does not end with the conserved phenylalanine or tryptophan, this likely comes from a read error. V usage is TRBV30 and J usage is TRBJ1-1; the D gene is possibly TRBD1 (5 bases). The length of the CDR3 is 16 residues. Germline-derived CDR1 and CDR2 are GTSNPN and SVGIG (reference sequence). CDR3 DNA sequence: TGTTCCTGGAGTGTAGAAGCGGGGGGAGTTGGCACTGAAGCTTTCTTG. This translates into CSWSVEAGGVGTEAFL.

The CDR3 DNA reads TGTGCCAGCCATTGGGGGCTCCCGGCAGGGCACCAAGAGACCCAGTACTTC. Translation: CASHWGLPAGHQETQYF. The chain has TRBV19 and TRBJ2-5, with D possibly matching TRBD1 (6 bases). Trimming removed 9 bases from V and 0 bases from J, with 23 bases in between. CDR1 LNHDA and CDR2 SQIVND come from the germline V gene (reference sequence). This CDR3 is built from 17 residues.